Following are 6 T cell receptor beta chains from one sample sequenced in a study of T cell repertoires in cytomegalovirus infection. TCRdb reprocessed the reads via MiXCR and lists one record per CDR3 protein. The sample lists more than 650,000 distinct CDR3 sequences; less than 40% were seen once. The sample consisted of PBMCs. These receptor sequences come from a human donor in good health (CMV status not recorded). Some clones in this sample may be carry-over from other donors' samples.

This clonotype showed up just a few times. The genes are TRBV12-3 or TRBV12-4 and TRBJ2-1; the D gene is possibly TRBD2 (6 bases). The CDR3 sequence is 17 residues long. Deletions cut 4 bases from V and 2 bases from J, with 18 bases between. CDR3 region: CASSSPGEGQTYNEQFF. The CDR3 DNA reads as TGTGCCAGCAGTTCCCCGGGAGAGGGGCAGACCTACAATGAGCAGTTCTTC.

In this sample, this clonotype turned up a few times. The chain links TRBV28 to TRBJ2-7; 8 bases are a match to TRBD1. The CDR3 extends over 14 amino acids. With V trimmed by 4 bases and J by 3 bases, 5 bases remained unmatched. Germline CDR1 and CDR2: MDHEN and SYDVKM. The CDR3 is CASSSMTGDYEQYF. In DNA, the CDR3 is TGTGCCAGCAGTTCTATGACAGGGGACTACGAGCAGTACTTC.

V and J are TRBV19 and TRBJ1-1; TRBD1 might be the D (6 bases). This CDR3 comprises 15 residues. The germline V and J ends were trimmed by 2 bases and 0 bases, with 10 bases remaining between them. The germline CDR1 and CDR2 sequences are LNHDA and SQIVND (reference sequence). The CDR3 nucleotides read TGTGCCAGTAGTATATACCGGGGGCTGAACACTGAAGCTTTCTTT. Translated, it gives CASSIYRGLNTEAFF.

This chain links TRBV7-8 with TRBJ2-1; 8 nucleotides line up with TRBD1. V lost 5 bases, J lost 3 bases, and 12 bases stayed unmatched. The CDR3 consists of 17 residues. In germline, CDR1 is SGHVS, CDR2 FQNEAQ. The CDR3 reads CASSLVQGQVLYNEQFF. As DNA, the CDR3 is TGTGCCAGCAGCCTAGTTCAGGGACAGGTCCTCTACAATGAGCAGTTCTTC.

Comment on this clonotype: A read error may explain this, as a much larger clone is one base away. The chain combines TRBV7-2 with TRBJ2-3; D not resolved. Trimming cost V 1 base and J 8 bases, with 4 bases left between them. Germline values: CDR1 SGHTA, CDR2 FQGNSA. There are 11 residues in the CDR3. CDR3 DNA: TGTGCCAGCAGCTTAGTAGCTACGCAGTATTTT. As protein: CASSLVATQYF.

The chain couples TRBV12-3 or TRBV12-4 to TRBJ1-2; no definite D call. V shed 5 bases and J shed 0 bases, with 19 bases lying between them. This CDR3 has 17 amino acids. CDR3 bases: TGTGCCAGCAGTATTAGCGCCCCCGGCGGGACTAACTATGGCTACACCTTC. Translating it yields CASSISAPGGTNYGYTF.